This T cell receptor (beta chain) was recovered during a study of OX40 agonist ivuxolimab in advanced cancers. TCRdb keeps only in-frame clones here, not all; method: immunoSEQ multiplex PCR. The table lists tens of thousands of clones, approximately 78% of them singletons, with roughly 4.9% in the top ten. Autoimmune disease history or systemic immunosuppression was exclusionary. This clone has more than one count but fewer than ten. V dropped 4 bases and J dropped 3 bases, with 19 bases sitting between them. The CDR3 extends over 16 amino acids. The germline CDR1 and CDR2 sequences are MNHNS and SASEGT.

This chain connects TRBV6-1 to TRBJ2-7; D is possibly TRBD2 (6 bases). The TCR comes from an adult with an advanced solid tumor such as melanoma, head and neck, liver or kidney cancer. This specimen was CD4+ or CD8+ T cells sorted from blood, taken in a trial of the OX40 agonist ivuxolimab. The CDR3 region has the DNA TGTGCCAGCAGTGGAAGGAGCAAACGGGAGCACTACGAGCAGTACTTC. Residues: CASSGRSKREHYEQYF.